This T cell receptor beta chain was recovered during a study of long-term antiretroviral therapy in people with HIV. Germline V gene lookup returns CDR1 SGHTA and CDR2 FQGTGA. This CDR3 spans 14 amino acids. V was pared by 5 bases and J by 10 bases, with 18 bases between. Comments on this clone: Its antigen is still unknown.

Version v3.0 of the immunoSEQ assay was performed at survey level. Profiling relied on immunoSEQ multiplex PCR, and the TCRdb table lists in-frame clones only, not all of them. The data contain just over 20,000 clones, approximately 84% of them seen just once; the ten biggest clones take up roughly 4.8%. Study-level points and caveats: Versus controls, repertoires in people with HIV had narrower CDR3 length ranges. Subsequent to ART, diversity was augmented yet persisted below that of transplant donor controls.

The rearrangement links TRBV7-3 to TRBJ1-5; no clear D gene. This specimen consisted of unsorted PBMCs, obtained 0.5 years after starting antiretroviral therapy. This clonotype was sampled from a man aged 18 to 29 with HIV. DNA for the CDR3: TGTGCCAGCAGCCCTGGTGGTGTGGGAAAACCCCAGCATTTT. This translates into CASSPGGVGKPQHF.